Listed below are T cell receptor beta chains from one sample, sequenced in a study of blood T cell repertoires in COVID-19. The repertoire was sequenced with immunoSEQ multiplex PCR; TCRdb's copy has only in-frame clones and lacks some. The sample carries some 76,000 clones, 80% recorded once. Material: peripheral blood. The receptor set was obtained from a man aged 50 to 60 with COVID-19, enrolled during active disease. Both conserved end residues are trimmed from each CDR3. The D gene is left open where the match is weak. Size is stated for part of the rows, as once, few or many counts, or as a class when the clone is expanded.

d_call,clone_size,j_call,v_call,cdr3_aa
NA,few,TRBJ1-1,TRBV12-3/TRBV12-4,ASNYKMNTEAF
NA,NA,TRBJ1-5,TRBV28,ASSTQGYQPQH
TRBD1,once,TRBJ2-5,TRBV5-5,ASSTPGQGSRETQY
TRBD1,NA,TRBJ2-5,TRBV28,ASSPPRQGGETQY
NA,NA,TRBJ2-1,TRBV6-1,ASSEGAISSYNEQF
NA,NA,TRBJ2-7,TRBV6-2/TRBV6-3,ASSLLEYEQY
NA,NA,TRBJ2-1,TRBV4-1,ASSQLTRYNEQF
TRBD1,few,TRBJ1-1,TRBV6-2/TRBV6-3,ASSEGQGSSEAF
NA,NA,TRBJ1-2,TRBV7-9,ASSQNQVENYGYT
TRBD1,once,TRBJ2-3,TRBV2,ARGTGSEDTQY
TRBD1,NA,TRBJ1-3,TRBV28,ASSLFRTGGLSTTGRSGNTIY
NA,once,TRBJ2-7,TRBV21-1,ASSTRTDYEQY
TRBD1,few,TRBJ2-1,TRBV2,ASSGTGGPYNEQF
TRBD2,NA,TRBJ2-5,TRBV10-3,AISPGLAGVGETQY
TRBD2,NA,TRBJ2-2,TRBV3-1/TRBV3-2,ASSLRGSGGRGELF
NA,once,TRBJ2-2,TRBV6-5,ASNGGVNTGELF
NA,NA,TRBJ1-5,TRBV5-1,ASSSGSGNQPQH
TRBD2,NA,TRBJ2-4,TRBV10-3,AISDSRGLAGDNIQY
NA,once,TRBJ1-2,TRBV6-5,ASSRNTDANYGYT
NA,NA,TRBJ2-5,TRBV5-1,ASSYKETQY
NA,once,TRBJ1-2,TRBV4-1,ASSLAMTGVNGYT
TRBD1,NA,TRBJ1-1,TRBV4-2,ASSQGDREHTEAF
TRBD2,NA,TRBJ2-1,TRBV6-2/TRBV6-3,ASSYSASGYNEQF
NA,NA,TRBJ1-5,TRBV19,ASSIDLNQPQH
TRBD1,once,TRBJ1-2,TRBV5-1,ASSLGDRDGYT
TRBD1,NA,TRBJ1-6,TRBV5-5,ASSLRQGVNSPLH
TRBD1,NA,TRBJ1-5,TRBV30,AWSGSGTGNQPQH
TRBD1,NA,TRBJ1-6,TRBV19,ASSISRTGDNSPLH
TRBD1,once,TRBJ2-3,TRBV6-4,ASSTGVTDTQY
NA,NA,TRBJ2-2,TRBV3-1/TRBV3-2,ASSQDWAGENTGELF
NA,NA,TRBJ2-1,TRBV7-9,ASPLADRDFGNEQF
NA,NA,TRBJ1-6,TRBV5-1,ASSLDGQDNSPLH
TRBD2,NA,TRBJ2-3,TRBV5-4,ASSPSGSPDTQY
TRBD1,NA,TRBJ1-4,TRBV4-1,ASSQAPGQGAEKLF
NA,NA,TRBJ1-2,TRBV6-1,ASSEIGRGINGYT
TRBD2,NA,TRBJ2-7,TRBV25-1,ASSPKGGFVVEQY
NA,once,TRBJ2-5,TRBV4-2,ASSQGSLAAEKQTQY
NA,NA,TRBJ1-3,TRBV5-8,ASASRAGNTIY
NA,once,TRBJ2-1,TRBV2,ASTFTRDYNEQF
NA,NA,TRBJ1-5,TRBV28,ASSLAGWEPQH
NA,NA,TRBJ2-3,TRBV27,ASSLNLAKDGDTQY
NA,NA,TRBJ2-2,TRBV4-1,ASSQWGPGELF
TRBD2,NA,TRBJ2-7,TRBV19,ASSRTSGDTYEQY
NA,NA,TRBJ2-7,TRBV7-6,ASSLASGEGYEQY
TRBD2,many,TRBJ2-7,TRBV11-2,ASSLGHTSGSFYEQY